Detailed here is one T cell receptor (beta chain). What it binds is unknown. TCRdb called the reads again in MiXCR, with one record for every CDR3 protein. Here the sample spans 100,000 to 150,000 distinct CDR3 sequences, around 32% being singletons. Trimming took 3 bases from V and 1 from J; bases not matched to a gene: 11. The germline V gene encodes CDR1 SGHVS and CDR2 FQNEAQ. The CDR3 runs 17 residues. This entry belongs to a study of T cell repertoires in cytomegalovirus infection. Whole-study context: Indications came from public TCR beta signatures; they pointed to CMV infection and to a matching HLA type.

General observations from the study: Cumulated frequencies of public TCR beta families served to identify carriers of CMV plus the relevant HLA.

The sequenced sample was CD8+ T cells from cultured PBMCs, obtained from culture after CMV antigen stimulation. V is TRBV7-8 and J is TRBJ2-7; 8 bases fit TRBD1. The receptor's source is a human donor in good health (CMV status not recorded). Some clones in this sample may be carry-over from other donors' samples. CDR3 amino acids: CASSFDRGRGRSYEQYF. As DNA, the CDR3 is TGTGCCAGCAGCTTTGATCGGGGCAGGGGGCGATCCTACGAGCAGTACTTC. The whole variable domain, remainder taken from reference TRBV7-8 and TRBJ2-7, is GAGVSQSPRYKVAKRGQDVALRCDPISGHVSLFWYQQALGQGPEFLTYFQNEAQLDKSGLPSDRFFAERPEGSVSTLKIQRTQQEDSAVYLCASSFDRGRGRSYEQYFGPGTRLTVT.